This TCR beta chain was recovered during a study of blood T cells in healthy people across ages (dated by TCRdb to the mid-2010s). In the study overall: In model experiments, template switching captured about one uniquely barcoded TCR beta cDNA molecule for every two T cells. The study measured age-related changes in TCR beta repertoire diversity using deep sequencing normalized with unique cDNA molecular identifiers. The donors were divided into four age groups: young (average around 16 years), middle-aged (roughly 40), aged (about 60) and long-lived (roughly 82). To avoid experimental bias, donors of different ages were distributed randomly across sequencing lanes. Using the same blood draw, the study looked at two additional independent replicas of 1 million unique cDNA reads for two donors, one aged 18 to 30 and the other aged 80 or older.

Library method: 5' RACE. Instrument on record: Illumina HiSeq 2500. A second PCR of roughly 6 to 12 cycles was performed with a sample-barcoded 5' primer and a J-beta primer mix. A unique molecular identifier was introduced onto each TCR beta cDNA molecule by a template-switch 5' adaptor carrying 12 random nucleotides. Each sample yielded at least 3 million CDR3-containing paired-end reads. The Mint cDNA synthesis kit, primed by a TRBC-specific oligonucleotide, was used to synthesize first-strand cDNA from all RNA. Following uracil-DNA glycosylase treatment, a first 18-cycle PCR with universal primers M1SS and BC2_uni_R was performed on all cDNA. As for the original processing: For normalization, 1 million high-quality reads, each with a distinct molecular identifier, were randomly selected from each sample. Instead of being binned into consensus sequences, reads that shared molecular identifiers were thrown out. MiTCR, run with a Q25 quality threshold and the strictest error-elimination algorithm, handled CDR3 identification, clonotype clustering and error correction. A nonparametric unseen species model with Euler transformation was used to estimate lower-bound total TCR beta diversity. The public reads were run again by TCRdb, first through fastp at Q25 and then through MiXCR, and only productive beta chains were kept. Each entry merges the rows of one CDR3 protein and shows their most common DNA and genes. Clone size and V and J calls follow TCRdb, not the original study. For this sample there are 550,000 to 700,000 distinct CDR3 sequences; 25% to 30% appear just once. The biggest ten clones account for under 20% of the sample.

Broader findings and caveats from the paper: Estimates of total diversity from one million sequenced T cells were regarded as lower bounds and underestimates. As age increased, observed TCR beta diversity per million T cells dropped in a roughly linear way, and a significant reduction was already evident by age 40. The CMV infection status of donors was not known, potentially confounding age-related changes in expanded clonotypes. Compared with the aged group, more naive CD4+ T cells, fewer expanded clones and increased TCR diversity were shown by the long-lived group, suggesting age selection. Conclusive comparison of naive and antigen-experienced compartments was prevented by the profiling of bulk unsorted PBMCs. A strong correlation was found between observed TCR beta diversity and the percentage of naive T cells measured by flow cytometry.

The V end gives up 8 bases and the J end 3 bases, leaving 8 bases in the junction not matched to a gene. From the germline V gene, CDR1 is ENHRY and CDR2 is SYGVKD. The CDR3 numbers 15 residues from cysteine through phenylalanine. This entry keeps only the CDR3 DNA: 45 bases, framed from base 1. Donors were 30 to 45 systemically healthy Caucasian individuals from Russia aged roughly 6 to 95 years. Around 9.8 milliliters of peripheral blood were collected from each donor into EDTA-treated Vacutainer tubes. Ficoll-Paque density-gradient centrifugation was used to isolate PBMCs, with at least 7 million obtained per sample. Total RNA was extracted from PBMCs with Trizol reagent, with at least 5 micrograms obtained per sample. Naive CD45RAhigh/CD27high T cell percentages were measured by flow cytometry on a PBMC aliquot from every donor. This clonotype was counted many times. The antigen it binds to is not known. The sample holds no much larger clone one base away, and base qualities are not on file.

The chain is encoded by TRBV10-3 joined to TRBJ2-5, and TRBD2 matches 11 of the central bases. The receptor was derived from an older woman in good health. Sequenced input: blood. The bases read TGTGCCATCCGCGATAGCGGGGGGGCTGAAGAGACCCAGTACTTC. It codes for CAIRDSGGAEETQYF.